A selection of T cell receptor beta chains follows, all from one sample in a study of T cell responses to AZD1222 COVID-19 vaccine. Only in-frame clones appear in the TCRdb table, and some are missing; sequencing was by immunoSEQ multiplex PCR. In the table there are about 200,000 clones, around 90% of which are singletons. This material consisted of peripheral blood, taken 28 days after the second dose of the MenACWY control vaccine. These receptors came from an adult who received the MenACWY meningococcal vaccine as a control. Both conserved end residues are trimmed from each CDR3. The D gene is left open where the match is weak.

J: TRBJ1-2
V: TRBV30
D: NA
CDR3: AWRPAIQGRDYGYT

J: TRBJ1-3
V: TRBV2
D: TRBD1
CDR3: ASKPPGQVGNTIY

J: TRBJ2-7
V: TRBV18
D: TRBD2
CDR3: ASSPVRGSGTYEQY

J: TRBJ2-1
V: TRBV9
D: NA
CDR3: ASSDSNEQF

J: TRBJ1-1
V: TRBV19
D: NA
CDR3: ASSTRPNTEAF

J: TRBJ2-2
V: TRBV7-2
D: NA
CDR3: ASSLETGELF

J: TRBJ2-5
V: TRBV7-9
D: NA
CDR3: ASNAQGPRETQY

J: TRBJ1-2
V: TRBV6-1
D: NA
CDR3: ASSEGRGGDGYT

J: TRBJ2-2
V: TRBV6-6
D: NA
CDR3: ASSQGLARSGGGELF

J: TRBJ2-1
V: TRBV12-3/TRBV12-4
D: NA
CDR3: ASSLHKEQF

J: TRBJ2-7
V: TRBV5-1
D: TRBD1
CDR3: ASSLGTGRMGSYEQY

J: TRBJ2-3
V: TRBV2
D: TRBD2
CDR3: ARGLAGGGDTQY

J: TRBJ1-5
V: TRBV19
D: NA
CDR3: ASNPGGVDQPQH

J: TRBJ2-1
V: TRBV6-2/TRBV6-3
D: NA
CDR3: ASSIGVYNEQF

J: TRBJ1-1
V: TRBV15
D: NA
CDR3: ATSRDGRGSAEAF

J: TRBJ2-2
V: TRBV24-1
D: NA
CDR3: ATSDPRNTGELF

J: TRBJ2-1
V: TRBV9
D: NA
CDR3: ASSVLFTGDEQF

J: TRBJ2-7
V: TRBV7-2
D: NA
CDR3: ASSLGINAGAYEQY

J: TRBJ1-3
V: TRBV5-1
D: TRBD1
CDR3: ASSPTGTAGNTIY

J: TRBJ1-1
V: TRBV10-3
D: NA
CDR3: AISEPQRGGTSAF

J: TRBJ1-1
V: TRBV28
D: NA
CDR3: ASSGDGGQAGAEAF

J: TRBJ1-4
V: TRBV5-8
D: NA
CDR3: AIRGQGMSMVDEKLF

J: TRBJ2-7
V: TRBV5-5
D: NA
CDR3: ASSLAPQVRFYEQY

J: TRBJ2-1
V: TRBV5-4
D: NA
CDR3: ASSSPAGDEQF

J: TRBJ1-1
V: TRBV19
D: NA
CDR3: ASSVDGYTEAF

J: TRBJ1-1
V: TRBV6-1
D: NA
CDR3: ASSEVVLTEAF

J: TRBJ1-1
V: TRBV28
D: NA
CDR3: ASTPRGNTEAF

J: TRBJ2-7
V: TRBV28
D: TRBD2
CDR3: ASSYEMGLAGSSYEQY

J: TRBJ1-2
V: TRBV18
D: NA
CDR3: ASSPDPYGYT

J: TRBJ1-4
V: TRBV19
D: NA
CDR3: ASSAGSRVF

J: TRBJ2-7
V: TRBV19
D: NA
CDR3: ASSIGTSRYYEQY

J: TRBJ2-7
V: TRBV3-1/TRBV3-2
D: NA
CDR3: ASSQDKYEQY

J: TRBJ1-5
V: TRBV28
D: NA
CDR3: ASSLIGQPQH

J: TRBJ1-5
V: TRBV30
D: NA
CDR3: AWNPDSNQPQH

J: TRBJ2-7
V: TRBV30
D: NA
CDR3: AWSPGRDGEQY

J: TRBJ1-5
V: TRBV2
D: NA
CDR3: ASREQGSNQPQH

J: TRBJ1-3
V: TRBV7-3
D: NA
CDR3: ASSHGGPGNTIY

J: TRBJ1-1
V: TRBV7-9
D: NA
CDR3: ASRAVLNTEAF

J: TRBJ1-5
V: TRBV4-1
D: NA
CDR3: ASSQVSGRNQPQH

J: TRBJ1-6
V: TRBV2
D: NA
CDR3: ASSDPPVSSPLH

J: TRBJ1-3
V: TRBV24-1
D: NA
CDR3: ATSTGLGNTIY

J: TRBJ2-7
V: TRBV2
D: NA
CDR3: ASRRGSSYEQY

J: TRBJ2-2
V: TRBV7-2
D: NA
CDR3: ASGRGAGNTGELF

J: TRBJ2-5
V: TRBV12-3/TRBV12-4
D: NA
CDR3: ASSPIGRETQY

J: TRBJ2-5
V: TRBV7-2
D: NA
CDR3: ASSLGSSGTQETQY

J: TRBJ2-1
V: TRBV28
D: TRBD2
CDR3: ASSLPIAGGRGEQF